The T cell receptor beta chain under discussion was sequenced for a study of shared clonotypes between healthy human individuals. Study as a whole: Per donor, CD8 memory used one plate, CD8 naive used two, CD4 memory used three and CD4 naive used three.

The split of CD4+ cells yielded CD45RA+ naive and CD45RA-negative memory subsets. The repertoire was sequenced with immunoSEQ multiplex PCR; TCRdb's copy has only in-frame clones and lacks some. The sample holds approximately 1.4 million clones, 98% seen once. This CDR3 has 17 amino acids. CDR1 is MDHEN, CDR2 SYDVKM, per germline. Deletions cut 5 bases from V and 7 bases from J, with 26 bases between. The receptor was isolated from a man aged 25 to 45 in good health. Specimen: naive CD4+ T cells sorted from blood. Subset given: CD45RA+ positively selected. V is TRBV28 and J is TRBJ1-2, with D perhaps TRBD1 (5 bases). CDR3 region: CASSTISRASLARGYTF. As DNA, the CDR3 is TGTGCCAGCAGTACTATCTCCAGGGCTTCGCTTGCTCGTGGCTACACCTTC.